This TCR beta chain was obtained from a study of control samples from healthy donors and cancer patients (dated by TCRdb to 2018 to 2021). Library generation was performed with the immunoSEQ multiplex PCR assay. TCRdb provides this immuneACCESS table in a form limited to in-frame rearrangements. Some clones are lacking; in checked studies, under half of them reflect an unresolved V gene, and why the rest are absent is not known. In this sample the table shows approximately 170,000 clones, about 92% of which occur a single time. The top ten clonotypes cover more than 1.3% of the sample. The CDR3 has 14 amino acids, counting the end cysteine and phenylalanine. This entry keeps only the CDR3 DNA: 42 bases, framed from base 1. V drops 3 bases and J drops 4 bases, leaving 13 bases in between. Taken from the germline V gene (reference sequence), the CDR1 and CDR2 loops are LNHDA and SQIVND. A word on this clone: Its antigen is currently not known. Per-base quality was not reported, and no clone a single base away is much larger than it.

Sequenced material: blood. The V and J segments used are TRBV19 and TRBJ2-7, with no reliable assignment of the D segment. The sequence derives from a man aged 25-40 years in good health. The encoded CDR3 is CASSIAGPGYEQYF. The nucleotides read TGTGCCAGTAGTATCGCCGGGCCTGGATACGAGCAGTACTTC. Outside the CDR3, residues come from the reference TRBV19 and TRBJ2-7 proteins, so the full variable domain is: DGGITQSPKYLFRKEGQNVTLSCEQNLNHDAMYWYRQDPGQGLRLIYYSQIVNDFQKGDIAEGYSVSREKKESFPLTVTSAQKNPTAFYLCASSIAGPGYEQYFGPGTRLTVT.